This T cell receptor beta chain appears in the sequencing data of a study of T cell repertoires in cytomegalovirus infection. Study-level information: CMV infection plus the matching HLA type was flagged by public TCR beta signatures.

Overall study findings and caveats: CMV-specific TCR beta clonotypes restricted by HLA-C were the ones dominating the ex vivo response.

V lost 0 bases and J 3 bases, leaving 12 bases between the germline ends. Germline loops: CDR1 SGDLS, CDR2 YYNGEE. The CDR3 is 15 amino acids. Notes on this clonotype: Antigen unknown. It may be a read error: a sequence one base away is much more abundant.

TCRdb reanalysed the reads using MiXCR and keeps one entry per CDR3 protein. Altogether about 890,000 distinct CDR3 sequences are present, approximately 30% being singletons, with the ten largest covering about an eighth. The source is a human donor in good health (CMV status not recorded). Some clones in this sample may be carry-over from other donors' samples. The specimen comprised cultured CD8+ T cells from PBMCs, sampled from culture after CMV antigen stimulation. The chain couples TRBV9 to TRBJ1-1; D is ambiguous. CDR3 sequence reads: CASSVVGSLDTEAFF. In DNA, the CDR3 is TGTGCCAGCAGCGTAGTGGGCAGTTTGGACACTGAAGCTTTCTTT.